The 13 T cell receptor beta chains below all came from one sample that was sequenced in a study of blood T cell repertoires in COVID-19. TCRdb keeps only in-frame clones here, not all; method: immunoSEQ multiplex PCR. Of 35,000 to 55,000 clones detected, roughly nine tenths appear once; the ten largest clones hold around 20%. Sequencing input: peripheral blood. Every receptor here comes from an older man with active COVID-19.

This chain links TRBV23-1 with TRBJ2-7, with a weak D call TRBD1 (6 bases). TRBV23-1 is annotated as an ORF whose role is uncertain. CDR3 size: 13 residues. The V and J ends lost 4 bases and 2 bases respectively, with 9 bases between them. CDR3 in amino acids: CASSPTGPYEQYF. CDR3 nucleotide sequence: TGCGCCAGCAGTCCAACAGGGCCCTACGAGCAGTACTTC.

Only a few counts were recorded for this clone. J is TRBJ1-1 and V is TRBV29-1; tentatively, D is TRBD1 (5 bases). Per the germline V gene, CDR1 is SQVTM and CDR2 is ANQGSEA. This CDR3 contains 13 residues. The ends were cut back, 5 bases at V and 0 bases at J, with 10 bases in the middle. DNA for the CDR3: TGCAGCGTTAGTGGCAGGGTGAACACTGAAGCTTTCTTT. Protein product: CSVSGRVNTEAFF.

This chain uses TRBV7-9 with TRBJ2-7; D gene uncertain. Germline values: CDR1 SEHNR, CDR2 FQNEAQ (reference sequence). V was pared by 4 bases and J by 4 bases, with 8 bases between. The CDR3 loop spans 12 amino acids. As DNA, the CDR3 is TGTGCCAGCAGCTCATCCCCATACGAGCAGTACTTC. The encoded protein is CASSSSPYEQYF. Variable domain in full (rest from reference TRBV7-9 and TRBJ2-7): DTGVSQNPRHKITKRGQNVTFRCDPISEHNRLYWYRQTLGQGPEFLTYFQNEAQLEKSRLLSDRFSAERPKGSFSTLEIQRTEQGDSAMYLCASSSSPYEQYFGPGTRLTVT.

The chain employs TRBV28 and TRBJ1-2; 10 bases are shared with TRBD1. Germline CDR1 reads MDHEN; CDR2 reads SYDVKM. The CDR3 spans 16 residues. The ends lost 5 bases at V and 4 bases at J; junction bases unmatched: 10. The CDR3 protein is CASSITRQGAGYGYTF. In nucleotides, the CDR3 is TGTGCCAGCAGTATAACGAGACAGGGGGCTGGCTATGGCTACACCTTC.

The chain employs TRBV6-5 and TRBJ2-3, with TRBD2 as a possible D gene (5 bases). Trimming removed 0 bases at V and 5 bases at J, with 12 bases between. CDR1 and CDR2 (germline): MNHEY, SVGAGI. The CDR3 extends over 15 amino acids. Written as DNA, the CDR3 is TGTGCCAGCAGTTACTCGGTTACTAGAATAGATACGCAGTATTTT. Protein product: CASSYSVTRIDTQYF.

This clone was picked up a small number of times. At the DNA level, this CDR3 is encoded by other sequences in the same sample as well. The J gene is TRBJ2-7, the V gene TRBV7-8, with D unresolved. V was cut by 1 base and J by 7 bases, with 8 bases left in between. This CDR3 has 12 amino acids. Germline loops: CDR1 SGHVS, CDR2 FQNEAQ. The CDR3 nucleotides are TGTGCCAGCAGCTTAGTTTCGCGGGAGCAGTACTTC. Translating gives CASSLVSREQYF.

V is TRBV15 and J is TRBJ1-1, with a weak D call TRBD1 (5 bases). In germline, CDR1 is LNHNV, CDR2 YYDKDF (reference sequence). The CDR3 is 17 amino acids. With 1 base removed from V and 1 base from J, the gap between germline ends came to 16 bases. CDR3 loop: CATSRGRGGSANTEAFF. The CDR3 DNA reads TGTGCCACCAGCAGAGGGCGTGGGGGGTCGGCGAACACTGAAGCTTTCTTT.

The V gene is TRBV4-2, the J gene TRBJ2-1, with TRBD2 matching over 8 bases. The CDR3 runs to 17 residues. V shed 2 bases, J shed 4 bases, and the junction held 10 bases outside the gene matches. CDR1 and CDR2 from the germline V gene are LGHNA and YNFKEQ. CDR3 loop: CASSQHLGVAGYNEQFF. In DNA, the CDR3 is TGTGCCAGCAGCCAACACCTGGGGGTAGCGGGATACAATGAGCAGTTCTTC.

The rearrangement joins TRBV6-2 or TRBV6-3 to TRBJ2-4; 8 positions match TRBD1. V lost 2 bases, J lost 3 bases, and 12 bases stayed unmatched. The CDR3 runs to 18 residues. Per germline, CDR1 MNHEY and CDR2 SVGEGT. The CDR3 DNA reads TGTGCCAGCAGTTACCTCAAGGACAGGGCCCTCCGCAAAAACATTCAGTACTTC. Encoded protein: CASSYLKDRALRKNIQYF.

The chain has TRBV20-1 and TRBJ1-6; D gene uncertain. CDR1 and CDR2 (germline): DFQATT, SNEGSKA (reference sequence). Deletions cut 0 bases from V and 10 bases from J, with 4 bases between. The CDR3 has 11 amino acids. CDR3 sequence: CSARDRSPLHF. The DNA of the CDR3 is TGCAGTGCTAGAGATCGGTCACCCCTCCACTTT.

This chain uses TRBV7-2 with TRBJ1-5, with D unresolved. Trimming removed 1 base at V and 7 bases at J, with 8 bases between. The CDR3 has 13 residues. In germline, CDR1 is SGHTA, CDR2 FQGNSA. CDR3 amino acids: CASSLDGGQPQHF. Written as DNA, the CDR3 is TGTGCCAGCAGCTTAGACGGAGGGCAGCCCCAGCATTTT.

The CDR3 DNA reads TGTGCCAGCAGTGAGACCGGGACACCGATTAACTATGGCTACACCTTC. This translates into CASSETGTPINYGYTF. The rearrangement links TRBV6-1 to TRBJ1-2; D is perhaps TRBD1 (6 bases). CDR1 is MNHNS and CDR2 is SASEGT in the germline V gene. The CDR3 has 16 residues. The V gene lost 3 bases and the J gene lost 1 base, with 15 bases spanning the gap.

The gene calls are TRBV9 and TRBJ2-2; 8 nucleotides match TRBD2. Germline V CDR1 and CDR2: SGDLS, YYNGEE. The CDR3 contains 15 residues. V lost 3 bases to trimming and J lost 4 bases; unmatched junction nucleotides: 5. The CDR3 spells CASSASGTSTGELFF. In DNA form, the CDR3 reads TGTGCCAGCAGCGCATCCGGGACTAGCACCGGGGAGCTGTTTTTT.